The clone carrying this T cell receptor beta chain showed up just a few times. Its specificity is unknown. The CDR3 sequence is 14 residues long. V shed 2 bases and J 5 bases; nucleotides not matched to a gene: 4. Germline values: CDR1 MNHEY, CDR2 SVGAGI. The record originates from a study of CD8 T cells in ankylosing spondylitis. The TCR beta libraries were generated through quantitative 5'-RACE incorporating molecular barcodes. TCRdb fed the 5' RACE reads into MiXCR, producing one record per CDR3 protein. The sample records approximately 300,000 distinct CDR3 sequences, about a fifth being singletons. Study-wide results and caveats: Within matched ankylosing spondylitis synovial fluid, disease-linked clones were reportedly significantly enriched. In reactive arthritis synovial fluid and blood, some motif variants had been reported before.

The chain is built from TRBV6-5 and TRBJ1-1; TRBD1 matches 8 bases. Sample: blood, either unsorted or a sorted T cell fraction (not recorded which). This receptor was obtained from a female donor with ankylosing spondylitis or in good health (not recorded which). In DNA form, the CDR3 reads TGTGCCAGCAGTTACGACAGGGGAGGGACTGAAGCTTTCTTT. As protein: CASSYDRGGTEAFF.